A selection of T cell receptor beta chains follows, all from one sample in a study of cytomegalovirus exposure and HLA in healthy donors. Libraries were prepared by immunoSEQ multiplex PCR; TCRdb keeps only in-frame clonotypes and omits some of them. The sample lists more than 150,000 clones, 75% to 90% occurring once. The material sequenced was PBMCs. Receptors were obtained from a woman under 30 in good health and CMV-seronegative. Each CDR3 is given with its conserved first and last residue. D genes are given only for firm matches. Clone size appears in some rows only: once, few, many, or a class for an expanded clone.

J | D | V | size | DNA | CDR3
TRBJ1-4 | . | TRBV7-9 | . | TGTGCCAGCAGCTCGATCGGGGTAACTAATGAAAAACTGTTTTTT | CASSSIGVTNEKLFF
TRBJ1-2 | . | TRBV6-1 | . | TGTGCCAGTCTGGGGGGGCCAAACTATGGCTACACCTTC | CASLGGPNYGYTF
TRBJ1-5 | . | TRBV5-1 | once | TGCGCCAGCAGCTTTATTATCGGCAATCAGCCCCAGCATTTT | CASSFIIGNQPQHF
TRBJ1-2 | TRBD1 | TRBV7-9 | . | TGTGCCAGCAGCAATAACCGACAGGGGGACTATGGCTACACCTTC | CASSNNRQGDYGYTF
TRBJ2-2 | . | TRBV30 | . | TGTGCCTGGAGGGCTCAGGCCACCGGGGAGCTGTTTTTT | CAWRAQATGELFF
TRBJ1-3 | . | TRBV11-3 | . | TGTGCCAGCAGCTTTTCGGGGAGCTCTGGAAACACCATATATTTT | CASSFSGSSGNTIYF
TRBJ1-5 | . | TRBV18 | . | TGTGCCAGCTCACCGGAGACAGGACTGAATCAGCCCCAGCATTTT | CASSPETGLNQPQHF
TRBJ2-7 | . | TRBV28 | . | TGTGCCAGCAGGGTAACCCGAGGTACCTACGAGCAGTACTTC | CASRVTRGTYEQYF
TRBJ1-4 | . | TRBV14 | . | TGTGCCAGCAGCCAAGATCCCGGGGGAGTTGGAAAACTGTTTTTT | CASSQDPGGVGKLFF
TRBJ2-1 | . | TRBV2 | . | TGTGCCAGCAAGCTTGACAATGAGCAGTTCTTC | CASKLDNEQFF
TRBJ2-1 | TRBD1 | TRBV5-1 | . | TGCGCCAGCAGCCTAGGGACAGGGAGTACGGATGAGCAGTTCTTC | CASSLGTGSTDEQFF
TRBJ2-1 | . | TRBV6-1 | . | TGTGCCAGCAGTGAACTAGTTCCCGGTGAGCAGTTCTTC | CASSELVPGEQFF
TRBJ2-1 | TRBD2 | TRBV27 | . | TGTGCCAGCAGTAAGCCCGGACTAGCGGGGAGCAATGAGCAGTTCTTC | CASSKPGLAGSNEQFF
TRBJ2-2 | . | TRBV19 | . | TGTGCCACTTCTGTAACAGAGAACACCGGGGAGCTGTTTTTT | CATSVTENTGELFF
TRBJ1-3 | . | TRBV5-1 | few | TGCGCCAGCAGCTTGGCGTTTAGCTCTGGAAACACCATATATTTT | CASSLAFSSGNTIYF
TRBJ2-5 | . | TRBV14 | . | TGTGCCAGCAGCCGCGGCGGGGTGTACCAAGAGACCCAGTACTTC | CASSRGGVYQETQYF
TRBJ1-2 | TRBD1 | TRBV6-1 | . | TGTGCCAGCAGGAGAGACAGGGAGGCTAACTATGGCTACACCTTC | CASRRDREANYGYTF
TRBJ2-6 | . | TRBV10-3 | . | TGTGCCATCAGTGAGCTCCCGAGCTCTGGGGCCAACGTCCTGACTTTC | CAISELPSSGANVLTF
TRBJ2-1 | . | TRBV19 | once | TGTGCCAGTAGTATAGGAAGCAACTGGAATGAGCAGTTCTTC | CASSIGSNWNEQFF
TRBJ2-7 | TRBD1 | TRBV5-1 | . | TGCGCCAGCAGCGGAACCCGACAGGGCTACGAGCAGTACTTC | CASSGTRQGYEQYF
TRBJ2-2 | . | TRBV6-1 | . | TGTGCCAGCAGTGAACGTCAGGGTGGGACCGGGGAGCTGTTTTTT | CASSERQGGTGELFF
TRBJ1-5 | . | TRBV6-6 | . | TGTGCCAGCGAAGTAACAGGGAAGGTTGGTCAGCCCCAGCATTTT | CASEVTGKVGQPQHF
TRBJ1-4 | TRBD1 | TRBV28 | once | TGTGCCACGGAAACCGGGACAGGGAAGGGAAAACTGTTTTTT | CATETGTGKGKLFF
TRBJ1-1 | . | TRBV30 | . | TGTGCCTGGGGTCACTGGAACACTGAAGCTTTCTTT | CAWGHWNTEAFF
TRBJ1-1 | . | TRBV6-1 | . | TGTGCCAGCAGTGCCGGGGAAAGGGTCACTGAAGCTTTCTTT | CASSAGERVTEAFF
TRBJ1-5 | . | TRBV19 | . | TGTGCCAGTAGTCCCGACGAGGAACCGAATCAGCCCCAGCATTTT | CASSPDEEPNQPQHF
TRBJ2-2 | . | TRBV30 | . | TGTGCCTGGAGTCTGACTGCGAGCGGGGAGCTGTTTTTT | CAWSLTASGELFF
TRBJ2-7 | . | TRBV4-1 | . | TGCGCCAGCAGCCCATCGGCGGAGGGTTTTTCCTACGAGCAGTACTTC | CASSPSAEGFSYEQYF
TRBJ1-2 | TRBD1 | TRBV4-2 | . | TGTGCCAGCAGCCAAGGTGGGGACAGTTATCGCTACACCTTC | CASSQGGDSYRYTF
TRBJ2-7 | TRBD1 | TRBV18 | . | TGTGCCAGCTCACCGGTACAGGGGGCCTTATACGAGCAGTACTTC | CASSPVQGALYEQYF
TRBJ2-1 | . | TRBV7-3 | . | TGTGCCAGCAGCTTCGGGACTCAGAAGTTCTTC | CASSFGTQKFF
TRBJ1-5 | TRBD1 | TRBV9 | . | TGTGCCAGCAGCGCACAGGGGGCGGAGCCCCAGCATTTT | CASSAQGAEPQHF
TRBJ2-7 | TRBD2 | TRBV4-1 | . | TGCGCCAGCAGCCAGGGGGGTACTAGCGGGGGTTACTACGAGCAGTACTTC | CASSQGGTSGGYYEQYF
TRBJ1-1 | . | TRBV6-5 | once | TGTGCCAGCAGCTTGGGCGAGGGGGTCGGAGCTTTCTTT | CASSLGEGVGAFF
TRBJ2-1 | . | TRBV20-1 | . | TGCAGTGCTACCTCAGCGCAAACCAAAGTCTTC | CSATSAQTKVF